Shown below are 30 T cell receptor beta chains from a single sample sequenced in a study of blood T cell repertoires in COVID-19. Some clones are missing from TCRdb's copy, which holds only in-frame ones; the method was immunoSEQ multiplex PCR. The table includes about 480,000 clones, around nine tenths detected once. Specimen: peripheral blood. The receptors stem from a woman in her twenties or thirties with acute or convalescent COVID-19.

This clone was detected only once. The V call is TRBV3-1 (or the pseudogene TRBV3-2), the J call TRBJ2-7; D possibly corresponds to TRBD2 (5 bases). V was shortened by 1 base and J by 3 bases, with 7 bases between the two germline ends. Looked up from germline, CDR1 is LGHDT and CDR2 is YNNKEL (reference sequence). The CDR3 length is 13 residues. CDR3 amino acids: CASSQGLFYEQYF. CDR3 nucleotides: TGTGCCAGCAGCCAAGGACTATTCTACGAGCAGTACTTC.

The gene calls are TRBV4-2 and TRBJ2-2; D gene ambiguous. Trimming pared 1 base from V and 6 bases from J, leaving 15 bases between. Per the germline V gene, CDR1 is LGHNA and CDR2 is YNFKEQ. This CDR3 contains 16 residues. In nucleotides, the CDR3 is TGTGCCAGCAGCCAAGGATCCTCCCCGAGCTCCGGGGAGCTGTTTTTT. This sequence encodes CASSQGSSPSSGELFF.

The chain is built from TRBV9 and TRBJ1-2, with 7 bases aligning to TRBD1. The CDR3 is 17 amino acids. V lost 2 bases, J lost 7 bases, and 17 bases stayed unmatched. Germline CDR1 and CDR2: SGDLS and YYNGEE. CDR3 amino acids: CASSVGQQLWHSLGYTF. For the CDR3, the DNA is TGTGCCAGCAGCGTGGGACAGCAACTATGGCACTCCCTTGGCTACACCTTC.

V is TRBV12-3 or TRBV12-4 and J is TRBJ2-7; 8 nucleotides agree with TRBD1. The CDR3 covers 12 residues. J lost 6 bases, V lost 7 bases, and 5 bases had no gene match. The CDR3 loop reads CASNDRGLEQYF. CDR3 sequence (DNA): TGTGCCAGCAATGACAGGGGTCTCGAGCAGTACTTC.

This chain joins TRBV7-2 and TRBJ2-2; a weak D match, TRBD2 (6 bases). CDR1 is SGHTA and CDR2 is FQGNSA in the germline V gene. The germline V and J ends were trimmed by 5 bases and 5 bases, with 21 bases remaining between them. The CDR3 consists of 17 residues. The CDR3 here is CASSPGEDFRLTGELFF. The DNA for the CDR3 is TGTGCCAGCAGCCCCGGGGAGGACTTTCGTTTGACCGGGGAGCTGTTTTTT.

The rearrangement links TRBV28 to TRBJ1-1, with unresolved D. Trimming took 6 bases from V and 6 from J, leaving 20 bases between them. The germline V gene has CDR1 MDHEN and CDR2 SYDVKM. This CDR3 is 15 amino acids long. The CDR3 nucleotides are TGTGCCAGCAGGCCTAGTCGGGGAGGTCAGGCTGAAGCTTTCTTT. Translated, it gives CASRPSRGGQAEAFF. Supplemented by reference TRBV28 and TRBJ1-1, the full variable domain reads DVKVTQSSRYLVKRTGEKVFLECVQDMDHENMFWYRQDPGLGLRLIYFSYDVKMKEKGDIPEGYSVSREKKERFSLILESASTNQTSMYLCASRPSRGGQAEAFFGQGTRLTVV.

The chain is built from TRBV2 and TRBJ1-5; 10 bases fit TRBD1. The CDR3 loop spans 18 amino acids. The ends lost 6 bases at V and 0 bases at J; junction bases unmatched: 11. Germline loops: CDR1 SNHLY, CDR2 FYNNEI. The CDR3 loop is CASRPGQGKGYSNQPQHF. CDR3 coding DNA: TGTGCCAGCAGGCCGGGACAGGGGAAGGGTTATAGCAATCAGCCCCAGCATTTT.

The chain combines TRBV5-1 with TRBJ2-3, with 12 positions matching TRBD2. Germline CDR1 reads SGHRS; CDR2 reads YFSETQ. The CDR3 has 16 amino acids. V lost 3 bases to trimming and J lost 0 bases; unmatched junction nucleotides: 2. The CDR3 reads CASSSGLAGSTDTQYF. The DNA for the CDR3 is TGCGCCAGCAGCTCGGGACTAGCGGGTAGCACAGATACGCAGTATTTT.

The gene calls are TRBV7-2 and TRBJ2-5; the D gene is possibly TRBD2 (6 bases). V was pared by 5 bases and J by 2 bases, with 12 bases between. The CDR3 consists of 14 residues. Germline V gene sequence: CDR1 SGHTA, CDR2 FQGNSA. CDR3 region: CASSLGGLQETQYF. The CDR3 DNA reads as TGTGCCAGCAGCCTTGGGGGGTTGCAAGAGACCCAGTACTTC.

CDR3 region: CATSDPRDRGPQYF. In DNA form, the CDR3 reads TGTGCCACCAGTGATCCCCGAGACAGGGGACCCCAGTATTTT. This sequence joins TRBV24-1 and TRBJ2-3; 8 bases fit TRBD1. The length of the CDR3 is 14 residues. The V gene's germline CDR1 is KGHDR and CDR2 SFDVKD. V lost 3 bases to trimming and J lost 12 bases; unmatched junction nucleotides: 10.

The chain recombines TRBV7-2 with TRBJ1-1, with TRBD1 matching over 7 bases. The germline V gene encodes CDR1 SGHTA and CDR2 FQGNSA. Unmatched junction bases numbered 7, after V lost 2 bases and J lost 7 bases. The CDR3 extends over 14 amino acids. The CDR3 sequence: CASSLIRGTVEAFF. CDR3 coding DNA: TGTGCCAGCAGCTTAATCCGTGGGACAGTTGAAGCTTTCTTT. The complete variable domain, with remaining parts taken from reference TRBV7-2 and TRBJ1-1, reads GAGVSQSPSNKVTEKGKDVELRCDPISGHTALYWYRQSLGQGLEFLIYFQGNSAPDKSGLPSDRFSAERTGGSVSTLTIQRTQQEDSAVYLCASSLIRGTVEAFFGQGTRLTVV.

The chain combines TRBV27 with TRBJ1-5; D possibly corresponds to TRBD1 (6 bases). With 6 bases removed from V and 6 bases from J, the gap between germline ends came to 15 bases. There are 14 residues in the CDR3. Germline loops: CDR1 MNHEY, CDR2 SMNVEV (reference sequence). The CDR3 DNA reads TGTGCCAGCAGCCATAGGGGGGGCTTTCAGCCCCAGCATTTT. It encodes CASSHRGGFQPQHF.

This chain connects TRBV10-3 to TRBJ1-2; D is unclear. Germline-derived CDR1 and CDR2 are ENHRY and SYGVKD. The CDR3 contains 13 residues. V lost 3 bases and J lost 0, with 5 bases in between. This CDR3 is CAISDGTNYGYTF. The CDR3 DNA follows: TGTGCCATCAGTGATGGCACTAACTATGGCTACACCTTC.

This clone is a singleton in its sample. J is TRBJ2-7 and V is TRBV18; the D gene is possibly TRBD1 (5 bases). Germline CDR1 and CDR2: KGHSH and LQKENI. The CDR3 totals 14 residues. Trimming removed 6 bases from V and 3 bases from J, with 15 bases in between. Here the CDR3 DNA reads TGTGCCAGCTCCCTTCGGACACTCGACTACGAGCAGTACTTC. This codes for CASSLRTLDYEQYF.

The CDR3 protein is CASRRLPITDTQYF. The CDR3 nucleotides are TGTGCCAGCAGGAGACTACCGATCACAGATACGCAGTATTTT. V usage is TRBV11-2 and J usage is TRBJ2-3; a weak D match, TRBD2 (5 bases). The CDR3 extends over 14 amino acids. Trimming removed 6 bases at V and 2 bases at J, with 12 bases between. The germline V gene has CDR1 SGHAT and CDR2 FQNNGV.

The rearrangement uses TRBV6-5 and TRBJ1-2; D is possibly TRBD1 (6 bases). Per germline, CDR1 MNHEY and CDR2 SVGAGI. Trimming shortened V by 7 bases and J by 8 bases, and 17 bases separated the two germline ends. The CDR3 is made up of 13 amino acids. The CDR3 region has the DNA TGTGCCAGCATTCTTAATCCAGGGGACGGCTACACCTTC. It specifies CASILNPGDGYTF.

The chain uses TRBV9 and TRBJ2-1; TRBD1 matches 10 bases. Trimming removed 3 bases from V and 4 bases from J; junction bases left unmatched: 4. The CDR3 consists of 15 residues. CDR1 is SGDLS and CDR2 is YYNGEE in the germline V gene. CDR3 DNA: TGTGCCAGCAGCGAGGGGACAGGGGCGTACAATGAGCAGTTCTTC. It translates to CASSEGTGAYNEQFF.

V usage is TRBV7-6 and J usage is TRBJ2-3, with 10 nucleotides matching TRBD2. V dropped 5 bases and J dropped 4; count of bases not matched to a gene: 15. CDR3 length: 18 residues. CDR1 and CDR2 (germline): SGHVS, FNYEAQ. The CDR3 is CASSAQPRRAGGPDTQYF. CDR3 in DNA: TGTGCCAGCAGCGCACAGCCCCGGAGAGCGGGGGGGCCAGATACGCAGTATTTT. Variable domain in full (rest from reference TRBV7-6 and TRBJ2-3): GAGVSQSPRYKVTKRGQDVALRCDPISGHVSLYWYRQALGQGPEFLTYFNYEAQQDKSGLPNDRFSAERPEGSISTLTIQRTEQRDSAMYRCASSAQPRRAGGPDTQYFGPGTRLTVL.

The chain links TRBV11-2 to TRBJ1-2, with TRBD1 matching 8 bases. J lost 7 bases, V lost 1 base, and 8 bases had no gene match. CDR3 length equals 15 residues. Germline values: CDR1 SGHAT, CDR2 FQNNGV. The CDR3 sequence is CASSLVSRTGFGYTF. The DNA of the CDR3 is TGTGCCAGCAGCTTAGTTTCTAGGACAGGGTTTGGCTACACCTTC.

The rearrangement uses TRBV15 and TRBJ2-7; TRBD1 might be the D (6 bases). Germline-derived CDR1 and CDR2 are LNHNV and YYDKDF (reference sequence). Trimming cost V 2 bases and J 3 bases, with 23 bases left between them. The CDR3 loop spans 18 amino acids. This CDR3 is CATSRNPPLLQGNYEQYF. CDR3 nucleotide sequence: TGTGCCACCAGCAGAAACCCTCCTCTCCTACAGGGAAACTACGAGCAGTACTTC.

This chain's CDR3 is CASGRGYGYTF. CDR3 coding DNA: TGTGCCAGCGGAAGGGGCTATGGCTACACCTTC. The V call is TRBV2, the J call TRBJ1-2; D perhaps matches TRBD1 (5 bases). V lost 8 bases and J lost 4, with 8 bases in between. This CDR3 has 11 amino acids. CDR1 is SNHLY and CDR2 is FYNNEI in the germline V gene.

The V and J genes are TRBV19 and TRBJ1-1; 11 bases fit TRBD1. The CDR3 contains 14 residues. Trimming removed 7 bases from V and 5 bases from J; junction bases left unmatched: 6. Germline V gene data show CDR1 as LNHDA and CDR2 as SQIVND (reference sequence). The CDR3 protein is CASKMDRGRTEAFF. The CDR3 DNA sequence: TGTGCCAGTAAGATGGACAGGGGGCGGACTGAAGCTTTCTTT.

The chain uses TRBV12-1 and TRBJ2-3; TRBD1 reflects the table's D call only, with no check against the DNA. TRBV12-1 is a known pseudogene. The CDR3 spans 14 residues. In DNA form, the CDR3 reads TGTGCCAGCAGCTCCCTCAGGGGTAAAGATACGCAGTATTTT. Translating gives CASSSLRGKDTQYF.

The CDR3 sequence: CASSPQGAGAKNIQYF. The CDR3 coding sequence is TGTGCCAGCAGTCCACAGGGGGCCGGGGCCAAAAACATTCAGTACTTC. The chain employs TRBV6-2 or TRBV6-3 and TRBJ2-4; TRBD1 matches 9 bases. The CDR3 is 16 residues long. V trimming: 5 bases; J trimming: 1 base; junction bases outside the gene matches: 6. Germline lookup yields CDR1 MNHEY and CDR2 SVGEGT.

This clone was counted a single time. This chain uses TRBV6-5 with TRBJ2-6; D is perhaps TRBD1 (5 bases). Germline CDR1 and CDR2: MNHEY and SVGAGI. V lost 0 bases to trimming and J lost 5 bases, with 11 bases between them. The CDR3 contains 16 residues. CDR3 bases: TGTGCCAGCAGTTACTCGGACATCGGCAGGGCCAACGTCCTGACTTTC. It translates to CASSYSDIGRANVLTF.

Here the CDR3 reads CASSPGGLGEQYF. The CDR3 DNA follows: TGTGCCAGCAGTCCCGGGGGGCTCGGCGAGCAGTACTTC. The chain combines TRBV6-5 with TRBJ2-7, with D possibly TRBD2 on 7 matching bases. Trimming stripped 5 bases from V and 6 bases from J, with 14 bases between. The CDR3 contains 13 residues. Germline V gives CDR1 MNHEY, CDR2 SVGAGI.

This chain joins TRBV9 and TRBJ2-5; D is perhaps TRBD2 (6 bases). The CDR3 has 15 residues. Germline loops: CDR1 SGDLS, CDR2 YYNGEE. V was trimmed by 3 bases and J by 3 bases, leaving 15 bases between them. The CDR3 DNA follows: TGTGCCAGCAGCGGAGCTGGGGGGACTGAAGAGACCCAGTACTTC. It yields the protein CASSGAGGTEETQYF.

The chain recombines TRBV5-1 with TRBJ1-1; D remains ambiguous. This CDR3 is 15 amino acids long. CDR1 is SGHRS, CDR2 YFSETQ, per germline. Trimming removed 0 bases from V and 2 bases from J, with 11 bases in between. The DNA of the CDR3 is TGCGCCAGCAGCTTGGCTTCGGGATTTAACACTGAAGCTTTCTTT. This sequence encodes CASSLASGFNTEAFF.

This chain connects TRBV5-6 to TRBJ1-6, with TRBD1 matching 9 bases. With 1 base clipped from V and 10 bases from J, the junction kept 6 bases outside the gene matches. Germline-derived CDR1 and CDR2 are SGHDT and YYEEEE. The CDR3 is made up of 15 amino acids. This CDR3 is CASSLKGQGKSPLHF. The CDR3 DNA reads as TGTGCCAGCAGCTTGAAGGGACAGGGTAAGTCACCCCTCCACTTT.

The chain carries TRBV7-2 and TRBJ1-1, with D possibly matching TRBD1 (6 bases). The CDR3 runs 16 residues. V shed 5 bases and J shed 0 bases, with 16 bases lying between them. Germline lookup yields CDR1 SGHTA and CDR2 FQGNSA. The chain's CDR3 is CASSLQSGAMNTEAFF. CDR3 nucleotides: TGTGCCAGCAGCCTCCAATCAGGGGCGATGAACACTGAAGCTTTCTTT.